The entry that follows covers one TCR beta chain sequence. This sample stems from a study of blood T cell repertoires in COVID-19. Study summary: Samples representing acute and convalescent COVID-19 were sourced from the United States, Italy and Spain. T cells, B-cell-depleted T cells, or PBMCs supplied cDNA or gDNA.

Repertoires were generated with immunoSEQ multiplex PCR, while TCRdb's copy carries only in-frame clones and drops some. The sample yields a few hundred thousand clones, over 75% seen once. Enrollment of patients from Seattle took place during active infection, with longitudinal follow-up. CDR1 and CDR2 (germline): SGHTA, FQGNSA. The CDR3 covers 15 residues. V was shortened by 5 bases and J by 0 bases, with 10 bases between the two germline ends. Material for sequencing was peripheral blood. This sequence joins TRBV7-2 and TRBJ1-4; no definite D call. The sequence was collected from a woman in her 70s with COVID-19, enrolled during active disease. CDR3 coding DNA: TGTGCCAGCAGCGTACAGTTTTCAACTAATGAAAAACTGTTTTTT. It translates to CASSVQFSTNEKLFF.